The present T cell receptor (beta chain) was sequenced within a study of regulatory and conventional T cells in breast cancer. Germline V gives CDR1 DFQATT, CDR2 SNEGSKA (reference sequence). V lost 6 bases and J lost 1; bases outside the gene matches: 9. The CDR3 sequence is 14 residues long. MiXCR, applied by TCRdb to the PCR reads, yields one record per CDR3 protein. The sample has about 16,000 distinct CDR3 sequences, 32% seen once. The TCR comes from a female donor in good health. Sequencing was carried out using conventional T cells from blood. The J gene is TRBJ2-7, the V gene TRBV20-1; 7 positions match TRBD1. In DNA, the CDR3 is TGCAGTGCGGAAACAGGGGACGGATCCTACGAGCAGTACTTC. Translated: CSAETGDGSYEQYF.